Listed below are T cell receptor beta chains from one sample, sequenced in a study of T cell responses to AZD1222 COVID-19 vaccine. Clones were sequenced by immunoSEQ multiplex PCR, and TCRdb holds only the in-frame ones, with some missing. This table has some 180,000 clones, 90% to 95% appearing once. This specimen was peripheral blood, taken 28 days after the second AZD1222 dose. These receptors came from an adult who received the AZD1222 COVID-19 vaccine. The CDR3 runs from the conserved cysteine through the conserved F or W. Fields, in order: D gene, clone size, V gene, J gene, CDR3 DNA, CDR3 protein. The D gene is left open where the match is weak. Clone size is given for some rows only: seen once, a few or many times, or a class if the clone is expanded.

d_gene: -
abundance: few
v_gene: TRBV10-1
j_gene: TRBJ2-7
CDR3nt: TGCGTCAGGAAATACGAGCAGTACTTC
CDR3aa: CVRKYEQYF

d_gene: TRBD1
abundance: -
v_gene: TRBV2
j_gene: TRBJ1-5
CDR3nt: TGTGCCAGCAGTTTTAGACAGGGGGCGGTCAATCAGCCCCAGCATTTT
CDR3aa: CASSFRQGAVNQPQHF

d_gene: -
abundance: -
v_gene: TRBV28
j_gene: TRBJ2-5
CDR3nt: TGTGCCAGCAGTTTATCAGGGTTGGAGACCCAGTACTTC
CDR3aa: CASSLSGLETQYF

d_gene: -
abundance: -
v_gene: TRBV4-3
j_gene: TRBJ1-4
CDR3nt: TGCGCCAGCAGCCAAGACTCACCGGCCCTTAATGAAAAACTGTTTTTT
CDR3aa: CASSQDSPALNEKLFF

d_gene: TRBD1
abundance: -
v_gene: TRBV7-9
j_gene: TRBJ2-7
CDR3nt: TGTGCCAGCAGAACAGGACAGGGGGGGGGCGAGCAGTACTTC
CDR3aa: CASRTGQGGGEQYF

d_gene: -
abundance: -
v_gene: TRBV7-9
j_gene: TRBJ2-7
CDR3nt: TGTGCCAGCAGCCGCCCCGGTGGGAGCTCCTACGAGCAGTACTTC
CDR3aa: CASSRPGGSSYEQYF

d_gene: -
abundance: -
v_gene: TRBV27
j_gene: TRBJ1-2
CDR3nt: TGTGCCAGCAGTTTATTCAGCCTCCCTACCCTCAGGGGCTACACCTTC
CDR3aa: CASSLFSLPTLRGYTF

d_gene: TRBD1
abundance: -
v_gene: TRBV6-5
j_gene: TRBJ2-3
CDR3nt: TGTGCCACGACAGGGAGTTCAGATACGCAGTATTTT
CDR3aa: CATTGSSDTQYF

d_gene: TRBD1
abundance: -
v_gene: TRBV7-9
j_gene: TRBJ1-5
CDR3nt: TGTGCCAGCAGCTCCACAGGGGCCCGGGAGCCCCAGCATTTT
CDR3aa: CASSSTGAREPQHF

d_gene: -
abundance: once
v_gene: TRBV2
j_gene: TRBJ2-1
CDR3nt: TGTGCCAGCAGTGAAGATGGACTGGGTGGGAATGAGCAGTTCTTC
CDR3aa: CASSEDGLGGNEQFF

d_gene: -
abundance: -
v_gene: TRBV28
j_gene: TRBJ2-3
CDR3nt: TGTGCCAGCAGTTTTAAATGGGTTCTTCGGACAGATACGCAGTATTTT
CDR3aa: CASSFKWVLRTDTQYF

d_gene: -
abundance: -
v_gene: TRBV5-6
j_gene: TRBJ2-7
CDR3nt: TGTGCCAGCAGCTTGGCCGTCAACGAGCAGTACTTC
CDR3aa: CASSLAVNEQYF

d_gene: -
abundance: -
v_gene: TRBV5-1
j_gene: TRBJ1-1
CDR3nt: TGCGCCAGCAGCACCCGGGTCGACACTGAAGCTTTCTTT
CDR3aa: CASSTRVDTEAFF

d_gene: -
abundance: -
v_gene: TRBV6-5
j_gene: TRBJ1-1
CDR3nt: TGTGCCAGCAGTAACCGGGGCCGGGCGAGCACTGAAGCTTTCTTT
CDR3aa: CASSNRGRASTEAFF

d_gene: TRBD2
abundance: -
v_gene: TRBV30
j_gene: TRBJ2-7
CDR3nt: TGTGCCTGGAGGCCCAGCGGGAGCTACGAGCAGTACTTC
CDR3aa: CAWRPSGSYEQYF